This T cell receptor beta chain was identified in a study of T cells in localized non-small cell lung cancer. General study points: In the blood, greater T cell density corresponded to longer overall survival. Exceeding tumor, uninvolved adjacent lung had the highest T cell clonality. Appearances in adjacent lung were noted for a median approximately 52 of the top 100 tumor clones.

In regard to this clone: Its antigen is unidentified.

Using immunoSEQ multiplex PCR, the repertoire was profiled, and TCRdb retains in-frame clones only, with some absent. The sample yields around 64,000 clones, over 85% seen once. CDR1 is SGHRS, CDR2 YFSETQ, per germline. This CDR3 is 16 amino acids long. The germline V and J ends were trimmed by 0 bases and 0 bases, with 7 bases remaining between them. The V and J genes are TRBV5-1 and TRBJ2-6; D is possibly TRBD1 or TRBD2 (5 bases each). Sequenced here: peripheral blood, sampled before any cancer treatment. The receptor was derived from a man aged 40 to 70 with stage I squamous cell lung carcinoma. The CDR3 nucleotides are TGCGCCAGCAGCTTGGTTGGGGGCTCTGGGGCCAACGTCCTGACTTTC. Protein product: CASSLVGGSGANVLTF. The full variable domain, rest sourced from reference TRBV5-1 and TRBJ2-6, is KAGVTQTPRYLIKTRGQQVTLSCSPISGHRSVSWYQQTPGQGLQFLFEYFSETQRNKGNFPGRFSGRQFSNSRSEMNVSTLELGDSALYLCASSLVGGSGANVLTFGAGSRLTVL.